Reported below is one T cell receptor beta chain. Its target is not known. Germline and junction disagree at one end, which may indicate a read error. The sample comes from a study of vaccination and CD4 T cells after COVID-19. Study in general: Sampling post-COVID took place a median approximately 100 days after diagnosis (range 35 to 161). A CEFX pool, an HIV-1 Nef pool, or no peptide went to control cultures. Study-wide points: There was no significant change from approximately 21 to 38 median reactive clonotypes.

The CDR3 has 11 amino acids. Germline assignment: CDR1 KGHDR and CDR2 SFDVKD. As to treatment: roughly 11-day PBMC culture with coronavirus spike peptide pools or control peptides (ViraFEST assay). Expanded clonotypes were found by TCR sequencing after peptide-pool stimulation (ViraFEST). With the Oncomine TCR Beta short-read assay, DNA from cultured CD4+ T cells was sequenced. TCRdb called the PCR reads again in MiXCR, with one record for every CDR3 protein. The sample lists about 18,000 distinct CDR3 sequences; around 45% were seen once. Here the sequenced sample was CD4+ T cells from blood, cultured in vitro, taken after SARS-CoV-2 vaccination. This receptor was obtained from a human donor who had recovered from COVID-19. The J gene is TRBJ2-7, the V gene TRBV24-1; D might be TRBD2 (5 bases). The CDR3 sequence is CAASEGDEQYF. CDR3 DNA sequence: TGTGCCGCCAGTGAGGGTGACGAGCAGTACTTC.